This T cell receptor (beta chain) emerged from a study of T cells in Graves' hyperthyroidism and ophthalmopathy. Trimming left V 1 base short and J 0 bases short, with 6 bases between. Germline V lookup: CDR1 KGHSH, CDR2 LQKENI. The CDR3 sequence is 15 residues long. What was amplified from RNA transcripts were TCR beta CDR3 regions. Primed by the HTBI set, a first-round RT-PCR was run on the TCR CDR3. TCRdb passed the multiplex PCR reads through MiXCR, listing each CDR3 protein once. The top ten hold over 45% of the sample, which has 500,000 to 650,000 distinct CDR3 sequences, around 20% seen once. This clonotype was detected many times.

This TCR derives from a man in his forties with Graves' ophthalmopathy. The sequencing input was blood. This sequence joins TRBV18 and TRBJ2-2; no definite D call. Written as DNA, the CDR3 is TGTGCCAGCTCACCACGGGCAGCGAACACCGGGGAGCTGTTTTTT. It encodes CASSPRAANTGELFF.